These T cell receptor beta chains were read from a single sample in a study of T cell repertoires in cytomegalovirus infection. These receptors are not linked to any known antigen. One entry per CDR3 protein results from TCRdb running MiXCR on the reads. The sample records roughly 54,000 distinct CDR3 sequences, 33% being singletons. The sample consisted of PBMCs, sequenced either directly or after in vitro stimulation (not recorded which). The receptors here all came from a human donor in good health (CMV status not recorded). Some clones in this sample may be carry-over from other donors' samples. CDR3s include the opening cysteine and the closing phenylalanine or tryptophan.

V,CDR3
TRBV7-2,CASTREWPTDTQYF
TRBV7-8,CASSPTGASGSYEQYF
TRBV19,CASSILEGRADTQYF
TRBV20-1,CSARGSVRSSYEQYF
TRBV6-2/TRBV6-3,CASSYFLAGDTGELFF
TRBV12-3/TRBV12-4,CASSRRDSLDTQYF
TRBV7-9,CASRTLPGGGQYF
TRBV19,CASRDLNTEAFF
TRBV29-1,CSVEGSVRYEQFF
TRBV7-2,CASSFTLNTEAFF
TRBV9,CASSPLANYGYTF
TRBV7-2,CASSFRRFETQYF
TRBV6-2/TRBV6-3,CASNPPVGGEAFF
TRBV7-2,CASSPGTEETQYF
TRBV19,CASSMRGQDTEAFF
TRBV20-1,CSARLLAGTHQSTDTQYF
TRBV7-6,CASSRDQRGARNNEQFF
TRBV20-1,CSASQRILADPTDTQYF
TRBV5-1,CASSIQGQGEETQYF
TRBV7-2,CASSEPQGTQYF
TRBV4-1,CASSQGPASGVTDTQYF
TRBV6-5,CASRQGTREQYF
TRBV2,CASSETGWGTEAFF
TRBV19,CASSPTGDNQPQHF
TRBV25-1,CATRRGFANTGELFF
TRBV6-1,CASSRPQGSGEQYF
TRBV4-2,CASSQARGFPAFF
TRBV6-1,CASSTGRNTEAFF
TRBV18,CASSPPENYGYTF
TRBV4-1,CASSQDKERNEKLFF
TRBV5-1,CASARGANEKLFF
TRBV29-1,CSVEEGLGANVLTF